One sample yielded the 15 T cell receptor beta chains listed below, sequenced in a study of blood T cell repertoires in COVID-19. The table came from immunoSEQ multiplex PCR; TCRdb's copy has only in-frame clones and leaves some out. The sample yields around 160,000 clones, around 80% seen once. The sequencing sample was made of peripheral blood. These receptors were taken from a man aged 55 to 70 with active or convalescent COVID-19.

This chain connects TRBV12-3 or TRBV12-4 to TRBJ2-1; D uncertain. The germline V and J ends were trimmed by 7 bases and 4 bases, with 8 bases remaining between them. CDR3 length: 12 residues. The CDR3 nucleotides read TGTGCCAGCACCCCACAGTACAATGAGCAGTTCTTC. Translated: CASTPQYNEQFF.

The chain joins TRBV5-4 to TRBJ2-1, with 8 bases identical to TRBD2. With V trimmed by 4 bases and J by 6 bases, 9 bases remained unmatched. Per the germline V gene, CDR1 is SGHNT and CDR2 is YYREEE (reference sequence). The CDR3 is 15 amino acids. CDR3 sequence: CASSASSGWANEQFF. The CDR3 DNA follows: TGTGCCAGCAGCGCATCTAGCGGGTGGGCCAATGAGCAGTTCTTC.

This clone occurred a few times. The chain employs TRBV12-3 or TRBV12-4 and TRBJ1-5; D is undetermined. The V end lost 5 bases, the J end lost 4 bases, and 9 bases lay between the germline ends. The CDR3 is made up of 13 amino acids. In DNA, the CDR3 is TGTGCCAGCAGTCCAGTTCAGAATCAGCCCCAGCATTTT. Its translation: CASSPVQNQPQHF.

This clone was counted a single time. The CDR3, as DNA: TGTGCCATCAGAGAAGCGGGCCCCGCGCATACTGAAGCTTTCTTT. Translating gives CAIREAGPAHTEAFF. The genes are TRBV10-3 and TRBJ1-1; no reliable D call. The CDR3 totals 15 residues. Trimming left V 6 bases short and J 5 bases short, with 19 bases between. Germline V gene data show CDR1 as ENHRY and CDR2 as SYGVKD.

The CDR3 DNA follows: TGTGCCAGCAGCTCCAGCGGGAGCGCGGGAGAGACCCAGTACTTC. Its translation: CASSSSGSAGETQYF. The rearrangement joins TRBV7-3 to TRBJ2-5; 8 bases line up with TRBD2. V dropped 4 bases and J dropped 4; count of bases not matched to a gene: 8. The CDR3 is made up of 15 amino acids. Germline-derived CDR1 and CDR2 are SGHTA and FQGTGA.

The gene calls are TRBV19 and TRBJ2-5; 7 nucleotides line up with TRBD2. The ends lost 6 bases at V and 4 bases at J; junction bases unmatched: 11. In germline, CDR1 is LNHDA, CDR2 SQIVND (reference sequence). The CDR3 spans 15 residues. The CDR3 DNA is TGTGCCAGTAGCCTTGTTCAGGGAGGGAGAGAGACCCAGTACTTC. Amino acid sequence: CASSLVQGGRETQYF.

V is TRBV9 and J is TRBJ2-2; 7 bases line up with TRBD1. Germline CDR1 reads SGDLS; CDR2 reads YYNGEE. The CDR3 spans 15 residues. V lost 1 base to trimming and J lost 5 bases; unmatched junction nucleotides: 5. In DNA, the CDR3 is TGTGCCAGCAGCGTAATGGGACAGTTTACCGGGGAGCTGTTTTTT. This translates into CASSVMGQFTGELFF.

CDR3 residues: CASSPYRVGAGANVLTF. CDR3 DNA sequence: TGTGCCAGCAGCCCGTACAGGGTTGGGGCTGGGGCCAACGTCCTGACTTTC. V and J are TRBV7-2 and TRBJ2-6; D is possibly TRBD1 (6 bases). The germline gives CDR1 SGHTA, CDR2 FQGNSA. Trimming pared 5 bases from V and 2 bases from J, leaving 16 bases between. The CDR3 sequence is 17 residues long.

This clone was observed a handful of times. The V and J genes are TRBV7-8 and TRBJ1-3; D remains unclear. The germline V gene has CDR1 SGHVS and CDR2 FQNEAQ. The CDR3 extends over 15 amino acids. V was trimmed by 5 bases and J by 2 bases, leaving 13 bases between them. The CDR3 coding sequence is TGTGCCAGCAGCCCGGAGGCCGGGGCTGGAAACACCATATATTTT. Amino acids: CASSPEAGAGNTIYF.

This rearrangement joins TRBV12-3 or TRBV12-4 to TRBJ2-5; D is uncertain. V was trimmed by 3 bases and J by 2 bases, leaving 7 bases between them. The CDR3 covers 13 residues. The CDR3 DNA sequence: TGTGCCAGCAGTTTTTTGTCTCAAGAGACCCAGTACTTC. This encodes CASSFLSQETQYF.

The V call is TRBV5-4, the J call TRBJ2-5; 14 bases fit TRBD2. Germline loops: CDR1 SGHNT, CDR2 YYREEE (reference sequence). V shed 0 bases and J 3 bases; nucleotides not matched to a gene: 1. The CDR3 contains 16 residues. CDR3 DNA sequence: TGTGCCAGCAGCTTGGGACTAGCGGGAGGGGAAGAGACCCAGTACTTC. Its translation: CASSLGLAGGEETQYF. The whole variable domain, filled in from reference TRBV5-4 and TRBJ2-5, reads ETGVTQSPTHLIKTRGQQVTLRCSSQSGHNTVSWYQQALGQGPQFIFQYYREEENGRGNFPPRFSGLQFPNYSSELNVNALELDDSALYLCASSLGLAGGEETQYFGPGTRLLVL.

V and J are TRBV21-1 and TRBJ1-3; the table names TRBD1, a call not compared with the DNA. TRBV21-1 represents a pseudogene. This CDR3 contains 15 residues. This chain's CDR3 is CASSPRLISGNTIYF. The CDR3 DNA is TGTGCCAGCAGTCCCAGGCTAATCTCTGGAAACACCATATATTTT.

The chain carries TRBV3-1 (or the pseudogene TRBV3-2) and TRBJ2-7; D is possibly TRBD1 (6 bases). Trimming took off 0 bases at V and 6 bases at J, with 18 bases between the two ends. This CDR3 contains 16 residues. Per the germline V gene, CDR1 is LGHDT and CDR2 is YNNKEL (reference sequence). The CDR3 DNA sequence: TGTGCCAGCAGCCAAGATCCGAACAGCAGGGGTCCCGAGCAGTACTTC. This codes for CASSQDPNSRGPEQYF.

V and J are TRBV2 and TRBJ1-1; TRBD1 agrees at 8 bases. The V gene end was trimmed by 8 bases and the J gene end by 4 bases; junction bases not matched to a gene: 6. Looked up from germline, CDR1 is SNHLY and CDR2 is FYNNEI. The CDR3 consists of 13 residues. The chain's CDR3 is CASGRQGSTEAFF. In DNA, the CDR3 is TGTGCCAGCGGGAGACAGGGGAGCACTGAAGCTTTCTTT. The full variable domain, with the rest looked up from reference TRBV2 and TRBJ1-1, is EPEVTQTPSHQVTQMGQEVILRCVPISNHLYFYWYRQILGQKVEFLVSFYNNEISEKSEIFDDQFSVERPDGSNFTLKIRSTKLEDSAMYFCASGRQGSTEAFFGQGTRLTVV.

This clone was picked up one time. The V call is TRBV3-1 (or the pseudogene TRBV3-2), the J call TRBJ2-1; TRBD2 might be the D (6 bases). This CDR3 has 16 amino acids. Per the germline V gene, CDR1 is LGHDT and CDR2 is YNNKEL (reference sequence). V was shortened by 1 base and J by 10 bases, with 20 bases between the two germline ends. CDR3 in amino acids: CASSQGRDPFGLEQFF. The DNA of the CDR3 is TGTGCCAGCAGCCAAGGGAGGGACCCCTTTGGATTAGAGCAGTTCTTC.